This T cell receptor (beta chain) was identified in a study of blood T cells in healthy people across ages. Findings of the study overall: When set beside aged donors, long-lived donors presented more naive CD4+ cells and higher diversity.

Note on this clonotype: Its antigen is not identified.

This CDR3 has 16 residues. V gave up 6 bases and J gave up 3 bases, with 20 bases separating them. Germline assignment: CDR1 KGHSH and CDR2 LQKENI. The second PCR ran about 6 to 12 cycles with a sample-barcoded 5' primer and J-beta primers. A template-switch adaptor that had 12 random nucleotides put a tag on each cDNA molecule. TCRdb processed the 5' RACE reads anew with MiXCR; each CDR3 protein has one entry. This table has 800,000 to 1,300,000 distinct CDR3 sequences, less than 25% appearing once. The same sample was also studied in work on T cells of mothers and their children. Turning to that study: cDNA was synthesized from all extracted RNA at about 1.6 ug per reaction. Mother-child pairs who were related displayed a slightly higher overlap than unrelated pairs, a difference that was non-significant.

Material for sequencing was blood. This clonotype originated in a girl aged 2 to 10 in good health. The chain links TRBV18 to TRBJ1-2; perhaps TRBD1 as D (5 bases). As DNA, the CDR3 is TGTGCCAGCTCGACACGAGAAGGTTGGGGCGACTATGGCTACACCTTC. This gives the protein CASSTREGWGDYGYTF. The complete variable domain, with remaining parts taken from reference TRBV18 and TRBJ1-2, reads NAGVMQNPRHLVRRRGQEARLRCSPMKGHSHVYWYRQLPEEGLKFMVYLQKENIIDESGMPKERFSAEFPKEGPSILRIQQVVRGDSAAYFCASSTREGWGDYGYTFGSGTRLTVV.